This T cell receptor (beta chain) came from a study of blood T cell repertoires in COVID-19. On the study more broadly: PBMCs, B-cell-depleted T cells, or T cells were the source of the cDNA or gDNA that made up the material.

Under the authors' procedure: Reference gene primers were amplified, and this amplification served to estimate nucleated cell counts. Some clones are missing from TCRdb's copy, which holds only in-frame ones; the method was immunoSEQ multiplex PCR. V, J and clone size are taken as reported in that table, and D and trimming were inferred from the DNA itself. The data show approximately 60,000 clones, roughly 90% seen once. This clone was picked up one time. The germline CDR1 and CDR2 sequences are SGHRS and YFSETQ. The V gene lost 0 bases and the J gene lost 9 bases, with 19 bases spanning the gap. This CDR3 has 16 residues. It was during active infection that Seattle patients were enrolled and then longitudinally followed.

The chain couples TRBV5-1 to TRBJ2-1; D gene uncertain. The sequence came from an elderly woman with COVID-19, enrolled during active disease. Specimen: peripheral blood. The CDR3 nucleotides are TGCGCCAGCAGCTTGGGAACAGTAGTGGGTTTCGGTGAGCAGTTCTTC. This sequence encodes CASSLGTVVGFGEQFF. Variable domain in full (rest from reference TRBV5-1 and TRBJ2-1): KAGVTQTPRYLIKTRGQQVTLSCSPISGHRSVSWYQQTPGQGLQFLFEYFSETQRNKGNFPGRFSGRQFSNSRSEMNVSTLELGDSALYLCASSLGTVVGFGEQFFGPGTRLTVL.